These T cell receptor beta chains were read from a single sample in a study of T cells in Graves' hyperthyroidism and ophthalmopathy. TCRdb itself ran the multiplex PCR reads through MiXCR, one entry per CDR3 protein. The profile shows about 250,000 distinct CDR3 sequences, around 25% of them singletons. Sequenced input: blood. The receptors shown here come from a woman in her forties with Graves' ophthalmopathy. Both conserved end residues are trimmed from each CDR3. Where a row states a size, it is once, few, many or the class of an expanded clone; other rows omit it.

abundance	v_gene	j_gene	CDR3aa
many	TRBV12-3/TRBV12-4	TRBJ1-5	ASSPREEPQH
many	TRBV30	TRBJ2-5	AWSIRQGYSRETQY
many	TRBV9	TRBJ1-5	ASSVDWYSNQPQH
many	TRBV5-1	TRBJ2-5	ASSKIGSIPQETQY
NA	TRBV12-3/TRBV12-4	TRBJ2-2	ASSFEGYAGELF
many	TRBV28	TRBJ1-1	ASSLPALGTEAF
many	TRBV29-1	TRBJ2-7	SVRLAGIPYEQY
few	TRBV12-3/TRBV12-4	TRBJ1-2	ASSLTGLDGYT
many	TRBV20-1	TRBJ2-3	SADGRELSTDTQY
many	TRBV20-1	TRBJ2-7	SANQGYEQY
NA	TRBV6-1	TRBJ1-5	ASRGQGKGQPQH
many	TRBV28	TRBJ1-2	ASRAGGGYGYT
many	TRBV7-2	TRBJ1-6	ASSSYSDSPLH
many	TRBV11-2	TRBJ1-2	ASSLTRGINGYT
many	TRBV11-2	TRBJ2-3	ASSLGFGTSTDTQY
NA	TRBV18	TRBJ2-5	ASSRGQLQTQY
few	TRBV18	TRBJ1-6	ASSPGMVDSPLH
NA	TRBV28	TRBJ1-6	ASSSVTGFHNSPLH
many	TRBV10-1	TRBJ1-3	ASSPPNGNTIY
few	TRBV5-6	TRBJ2-7	ASSLVPYEQY
many	TRBV4-1	TRBJ1-2	ASSQVGRPLYGYT
many	TRBV7-9	TRBJ2-7	ASSLVPREQY
once	TRBV10-3	TRBJ2-7	AISRQSISEQY
many	TRBV6-1	TRBJ2-7	ATLSGRSYEQY
NA	TRBV6-1	TRBJ2-5	ASSLNRQGVETQY
once	TRBV20-1	TRBJ2-7	SATPGARVYEQY
many	TRBV18	TRBJ1-1	ASSPRTGDTEAF